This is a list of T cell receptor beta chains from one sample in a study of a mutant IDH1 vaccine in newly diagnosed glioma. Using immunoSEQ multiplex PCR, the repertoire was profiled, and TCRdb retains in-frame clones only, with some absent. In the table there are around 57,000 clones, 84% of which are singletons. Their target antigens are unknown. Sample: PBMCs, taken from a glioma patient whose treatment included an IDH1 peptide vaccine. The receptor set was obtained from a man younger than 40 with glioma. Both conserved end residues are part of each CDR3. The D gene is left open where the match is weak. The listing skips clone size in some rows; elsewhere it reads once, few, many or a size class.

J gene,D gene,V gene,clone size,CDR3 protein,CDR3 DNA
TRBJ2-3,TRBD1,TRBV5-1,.,CASSLPLTGKATDTQYF,TGCGCCAGCAGCTTGCCTTTGACAGGGAAGGCCACAGATACGCAGTATTTT
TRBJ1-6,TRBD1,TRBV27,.,CASSFGQGDSPLHF,TGTGCCAGCAGTTTCGGACAGGGCGATTCACCCCTCCACTTT
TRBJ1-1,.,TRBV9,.,CASSVGPTMGDTEAFF,TGTGCCAGCAGTGTCGGGCCTACTATGGGGGACACTGAAGCTTTCTTT
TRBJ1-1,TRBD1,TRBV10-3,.,CAISALQGGTEAFF,TGTGCCATCAGTGCTCTGCAGGGGGGCACTGAAGCTTTCTTT
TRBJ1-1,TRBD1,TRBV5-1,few,CASSTATGVATEAFF,TGCGCCAGCAGCACCGCGACAGGGGTGGCGACTGAAGCTTTCTTT
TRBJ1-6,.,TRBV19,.,CASSGMGNSPLHF,TGTGCCAGTAGTGGGATGGGTAATTCACCCCTCCACTTT
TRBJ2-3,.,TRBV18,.,CASSPGLSTDTQYF,TGTGCCAGCTCACCGGGACTGAGCACAGATACGCAGTATTTT
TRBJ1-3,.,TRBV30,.,CAWSRGSSGNTIYF,TGTGCCTGGAGTAGGGGAAGCTCTGGAAACACCATATATTTT
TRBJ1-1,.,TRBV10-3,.,CAVSQGMGVASTEAFF,TGTGCCGTCTCTCAGGGCATGGGGGTCGCGAGCACTGAAGCTTTCTTT
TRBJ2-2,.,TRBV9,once,CASSAVELPASGELFF,TGTGCCAGCAGCGCAGTGGAGCTCCCTGCATCCGGGGAGCTGTTTTTT
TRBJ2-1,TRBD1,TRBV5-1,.,CASSGGQGKFF,TGCGCCAGCAGTGGGGGACAGGGAAAGTTCTTC
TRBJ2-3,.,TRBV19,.,CASRGPRTTSDTQYF,TGTGCCAGTCGCGGCCCCAGGACGACTTCAGATACGCAGTATTTT
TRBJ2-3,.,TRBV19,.,CASSGRGTDTQYF,TGTGCCAGTAGTGGCCGGGGCACAGATACGCAGTATTTT
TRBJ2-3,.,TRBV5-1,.,CASSTEPRGGITDTQYF,TGCGCCAGCAGCACAGAACCGCGCGGTGGGATTACAGATACGCAGTATTTT
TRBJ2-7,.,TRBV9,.,CASSPVMGGFSYEQYF,TGTGCCAGCAGCCCTGTAATGGGGGGCTTCTCCTACGAGCAGTACTTC
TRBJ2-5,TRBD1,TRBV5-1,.,CASSPGQDETQYF,TGCGCCAGCAGCCCTGGACAGGACGAGACCCAGTACTTC
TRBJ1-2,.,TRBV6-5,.,CASSPGQNLYGYTF,TGTGCCAGCAGTCCTGGACAGAACCTCTATGGCTACACCTTC
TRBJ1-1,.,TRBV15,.,CATSRRGQTEAFF,TGTGCCACCAGCAGAAGGGGACAAACTGAAGCTTTCTTT
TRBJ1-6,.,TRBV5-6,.,CASSLVDSPLHF,TGTGCCAGCAGCTTGGTGGATTCACCCCTCCACTTT
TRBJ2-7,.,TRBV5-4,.,CASSQRAGYHEQYF,TGTGCCAGCAGCCAAAGGGCAGGGTACCACGAGCAGTACTTC
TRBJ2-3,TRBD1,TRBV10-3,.,CAINYPRDRDRGMPGPTDTQYF,TGTGCCATCAACTATCCCCGAGACCGGGACAGGGGAATGCCCGGGCCCACAGATACGCAGTATTTT
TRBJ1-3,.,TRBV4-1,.,CASRLTGFGNTIYF,TGCGCCAGCAGGCTAACAGGGTTCGGAAACACCATATATTTT
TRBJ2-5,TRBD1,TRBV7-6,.,CASSLTRTGRETQYF,TGTGCCAGCAGCTTAACCCGGACAGGTCGGGAGACCCAGTACTTC
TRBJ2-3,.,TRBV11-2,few,CASSPGPGVTDTQYF,TGTGCCAGCAGCCCCGGACCAGGGGTCACAGATACGCAGTATTTT
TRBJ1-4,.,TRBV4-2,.,CASSQGGIATNEKLFF,TGTGCCAGCAGCCAAGGGGGTATTGCAACTAATGAAAAACTGTTTTTT
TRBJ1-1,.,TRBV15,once,CATKTGWGTEAFF,TGTGCCACCAAGACAGGCTGGGGCACTGAAGCTTTCTTT
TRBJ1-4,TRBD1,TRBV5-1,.,CASSVWGQGNEKLFF,TGCGCCAGCAGCGTATGGGGACAGGGGAATGAAAAACTGTTTTTT
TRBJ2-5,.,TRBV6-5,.,CASNYRGGETQYF,TGTGCCAGCAACTACAGGGGGGGAGAGACCCAGTACTTC
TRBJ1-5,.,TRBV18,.,CASSPRGGENQPQHF,TGTGCCAGCTCACCAAGAGGGGGGGAGAATCAGCCCCAGCATTTT
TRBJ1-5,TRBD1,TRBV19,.,CASIRQGGNQPQHF,TGTGCCAGTATTCGACAGGGCGGCAATCAGCCCCAGCATTTT
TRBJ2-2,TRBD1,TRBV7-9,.,CASNSGTGIGELFF,TGTGCCAGCAATTCTGGGACAGGGATCGGGGAGCTGTTTTTT
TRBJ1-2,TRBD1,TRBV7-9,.,CASSLTVGQTSYGYTF,TGTGCCAGCAGCCTAACGGTGGGACAGACATCCTATGGCTACACCTTC
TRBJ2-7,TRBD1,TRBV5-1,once,CASSLTGTGPYEQYF,TGCGCCAGCAGCTTGACCGGGACAGGCCCCTACGAGCAGTACTTC